A single sample is the source of the 32 T cell receptor beta chains below, sequenced in a study of Tregs in tolerant kidney transplant recipients. The data were produced by immunoSEQ multiplex PCR, yet TCRdb's version contains in-frame clones alone and is incomplete. This sample contains approximately 30,000 clones. This specimen was CD8+ T cells from blood, taken before the transplant. The receptors were sampled from a human donor who received a combined kidney and bone marrow transplant.

This clone is deemed medium-sized (0.01 to 0.1%) by its frequency. The read terminates 3 residues before the CDR3 end, so the remaining end is supplied by the germline J gene. The chain employs TRBV20-1 and TRBJ2-1; 12 bases are shared with TRBD2. The CDR3 is 19 residues long. J gave up 8 bases and V 5 bases, and 22 bases lay outside the gene matches. The germline gives CDR1 DFQATT, CDR2 SNEGSKA (reference sequence). Partial CDR3 DNA: TGCAGTGCTGACAGGGGACCAGGACTAGCGGGGACGAGGGGATATGAG. It codes for CSADRGPGLAGTRGYE. The full CDR3 sequence reads CSADRGPGLAGTRGYEQFF.

Regarding this clone: The read falls 3 residues short of the CDR3 end, and the missing part is taken from the germline J gene. The V and J genes are TRBV27 and TRBJ1-5; D may be TRBD1 (5 bases). The CDR3 is made up of 16 amino acids. The V and J ends lost 6 bases and 0 bases respectively, with 15 bases between them. Germline V gives CDR1 MNHEY, CDR2 SMNVEV (reference sequence). The CDR3 reads CASSSNRPYSNQPQHF. The CDR3 bases that were read are TGTGCCAGCAGCTCCAACAGGCCCTATAGCAATCAGCCC.

Comment on this clone: The read gets to within 3 residues of the CDR3 end, and the germline J gene fills in the rest. This chain links TRBV19 with TRBJ2-3, with 8 bases matching TRBD2. CDR3 size: 15 residues. Germline CDR1 reads LNHDA; CDR2 reads SQIVND (reference sequence). The V gene end was trimmed by 5 bases and the J gene end by 1 base; junction bases not matched to a gene: 5. The sequenced CDR3 bases are TGTGCCAGTAGTTGGGGGACTAGAGGCACAGATACG. It codes for CASSWGTRGTDT. The complete CDR3 protein is CASSWGTRGTDTQYF.

In the case of this clone: The CDR3 goes on 3 residues after the read ends, and that part is filled in from the germline J gene. The rearrangement joins TRBV25-1 to TRBJ1-6, with D hard to call. V was clipped by 1 base and J by 8 bases, with 6 bases between them. Per germline, CDR1 MGHDK and CDR2 SYGVNS. The CDR3 totals 13 residues. The CDR3 sequence: CASSELGDSPLHF. The sequenced part of the CDR3 DNA is TGTGCCAGCAGTGAATTGGGCGATTCACCC.

On this clone: The read falls 3 residues short of the CDR3 end, and the missing part is taken from the germline J gene. The chain has TRBV5-6 and TRBJ2-7; perhaps TRBD1 as D (5 bases). Germline loops: CDR1 SGHDT, CDR2 YYEEEE. There are 13 residues in the CDR3. Trimming stripped 1 base from V and 1 base from J, with 6 bases between. CDR3 amino acids: CASSLQGSYEQYF. Incomplete CDR3 DNA: TGTGCCAGCAGCTTGCAGGGATCCTACGAG.

A remark on this clone: The observed sequence ends 3 residues before the CDR3 terminus, with the missing tail filled in from the germline J gene. This chain uses TRBV7-2 with TRBJ2-7, with TRBD1 matching over 8 bases. The CDR3 is 16 residues long. J was trimmed by 4 bases and V by 0 bases; bases with no gene match: 8. CDR1 and CDR2 from the germline V gene are SGHTA and FQGNSA. The CDR3 bases that were read are TGTGCCAGCAGCTTAGCTTGGGGGACAGGAACTTACGAG. This translates into CASSLAWGTGTYE. In full, the CDR3 is CASSLAWGTGTYEQYF.

Points on this clone: The read finishes 3 residues shy of the CDR3 end, and the germline J gene is used to complete it. The chain recombines TRBV19 with TRBJ2-3; 7 bases are shared with TRBD1. Germline V gene lookup returns CDR1 LNHDA and CDR2 SQIVND (reference sequence). The CDR3 has 15 amino acids. The trim removed 2 bases at V and 0 bases at J, leaving 2 bases unmatched. CDR3 DNA (partial): TGTGCCAGTAGTATATCGACAGGGAGCACAGATACG. Translating it yields CASSISTGSTDT. The whole CDR3 protein is CASSISTGSTDTQYF.

Of note for this clone: The sequenced fragment ends 3 residues before the CDR3 boundary, so the rest is inferred from the germline J gene. The chain couples TRBV14 to TRBJ2-7; possibly TRBD2 for D (5 bases). Trimming shortened V by 4 bases and J by 3 bases, and 13 bases separated the two germline ends. CDR1 and CDR2 (germline): SGHDN, FVKESK. CDR3 length equals 14 residues. Incomplete CDR3 DNA: TGTGCCAGCAGCCTTCCGGGCGGGTACTACGAG. It is translated as CASSLPGGYYE. The CDR3 in full is CASSLPGGYYEQYF. The full variable domain, with the rest looked up from reference TRBV14 and TRBJ2-7, is EAGVTQFPSHSVIEKGQTVTLRCDPISGHDNLYWYRRVMGKEIKFLLHFVKESKQDESGMPNNRFLAERTGGTYSTLKVQPAELEDSGVYFCASSLPGGYYEQYFGPGTRLTVT.

On this clone: At one boundary the junction diverges from the germline segment, which might be a read error. The CDR3 end falls 3 residues outside the read, so it is completed with the germline J gene. The chain combines TRBV4-2 with TRBJ2-7, with TRBD1 identical over 9 bases. CDR1 LGHNA and CDR2 YNFKEQ come from the germline V gene. The CDR3 length is 15 residues. The covered CDR3 bases are TGCGCCAGCAGCCACGGACAGGGGATCTCCTACGAG. Translated: CASSHGQGISYE. The whole CDR3 reads CASSHGQGISYEQYF.

As regards this clone: The CDR3 end falls 3 residues outside the read, so it is completed with the germline J gene. The rearrangement links TRBV19 to TRBJ2-1; D perhaps matches TRBD2 (6 bases). Trimming left V 3 bases short and J 3 bases short, with 12 bases between. This CDR3 is 15 amino acids long. The germline V gene encodes CDR1 LNHDA and CDR2 SQIVND (reference sequence). The CDR3 here is CASSMGLSFYNEQFF. The DNA read from the CDR3 is TGTGCCAGTAGTATGGGACTTTCTTTCTACAATGAG.

Concerning this clone: Sequencing ends 3 residues short of the CDR3 end; the germline J gene provides the rest. The chain is built from TRBV20-1 and TRBJ1-5; 7 bases line up with TRBD1. The germline V gene encodes CDR1 DFQATT and CDR2 SNEGSKA (reference sequence). Trimming cost V 0 bases and J 3 bases; bases outside gene matches: 8. This CDR3 spans 16 amino acids. CDR3 protein: CSARDLDRDHNQPQHF. CDR3 DNA, as far as it was read: TGCAGTGCTAGAGATCTTGACAGGGACCACAATCAGCCC.

With regard to this clone: The read terminates 3 residues before the CDR3 end, so the remaining end is supplied by the germline J gene. The chain joins TRBV5-6 to TRBJ1-1; tentative D call: TRBD1 (6 bases). This CDR3 is built from 13 residues. Germline V lookup: CDR1 SGHDT, CDR2 YYEEEE. V lost 4 bases to trimming and J lost 1 base, with 8 bases between them. CDR3 DNA (partial): TGTGCCAGCAGCCCAGGGGAGAACACTGAA. Translated: CASSPGENTE. The entire CDR3 is CASSPGENTEAFF.

This CDR3 is CAIPSRGRAYEQYF. The CDR3 DNA, read in part, is TGTGCCATCCCTAGCAGAGGGAGGGCCTACGAG. This chain uses TRBV6-2 or TRBV6-3 with TRBJ2-7; 7 bases align to TRBD2. The sequence runs out 3 residues before the end of the CDR3; the remainder is reconstructed from the germline J gene. Germline V lookup: CDR1 MNHEY, CDR2 SVGEGT. Losses at the gene ends were 10 bases for V and 2 bases for J; bases not matched to a gene: 11. The CDR3 has 14 amino acids.

As concerns this clone: The read is 3 residues too short to cover the CDR3 end, so that end is filled in from the germline J gene. The chain uses TRBV27 and TRBJ2-2; 8 nucleotides line up with TRBD1. Per germline, CDR1 MNHEY and CDR2 SMNVEV (reference sequence). After removal of 6 bases from V and 6 bases from J, the junction contained 3 bases not matched to a gene. The length of the CDR3 is 13 residues. The CDR3: CASSPRGPGELFF. Incomplete CDR3 DNA: TGTGCCAGCAGCCCCAGGGGGCCCGGGGAG.

Remarks on this clone: The CDR3 end is not reached by the read, which stops 3 residues before it; the germline J gene fills it in. The rearrangement joins TRBV29-1 to TRBJ2-7; a weak D match, TRBD2 (6 bases). V dropped 1 base and J dropped 4 bases, with 11 bases sitting between them. CDR1 is SQVTM and CDR2 is ANQGSEA in the germline V gene. This CDR3 region has 13 residues. The covered CDR3 bases are TGCAGCGTTGAAGGGGGGGAAGGATACGAG. This translates into CSVEGGEGYE. The whole CDR3 region reads CSVEGGEGYEQYF.

Notes on this clone: The CDR3 is cut off 3 residues early in the read; its end comes from the germline J gene. The genes are TRBV10-3 and TRBJ1-2; 7 nucleotides match TRBD1. CDR1 ENHRY and CDR2 SYGVKD come from the germline V gene. V lost 7 bases to trimming and J lost 6 bases; unmatched junction nucleotides: 5. The CDR3 sequence is 12 residues long. CDR3 in amino acids: CAITGTEHGYTF. CDR3 DNA (partial): TGTGCCATCACTGGGACAGAGCATGGC.

A remark on this clone: The CDR3 end is not reached by the read, which stops 3 residues before it; the germline J gene fills it in. This chain links TRBV29-1 with TRBJ2-1, with 13 bases identical to TRBD2. The V segment lost 5 bases and the J segment 4 bases; nucleotides outside the gene matches: 2. Germline CDR1 reads SQVTM; CDR2 reads ANQGSEA. CDR3 length: 14 residues. CDR3 DNA, as far as it was read: TGCAGCGTTTCGGGACTAGCGGGGTACAATGAG. Translated: CSVSGLAGYNE. The whole CDR3 protein is CSVSGLAGYNEQFF.

Worth noting for this clone: The CDR3 end is not reached by the read, which stops 3 residues before it; the germline J gene fills it in. The chain is built from TRBV19 and TRBJ1-2; 8 bases are shared with TRBD1. The J segment lost 4 bases and the V segment lost 1 base, leaving 11 bases of the junction unmatched. CDR1 is LNHDA, CDR2 SQIVND, per germline (reference sequence). The CDR3 loop spans 17 amino acids. The CDR3 protein is CASSIGPLGQGPYGYTF. Incomplete CDR3 DNA: TGTGCCAGTAGTATAGGACCCCTCGGACAGGGCCCCTATGGC.

Notes on this clone: The CDR3 is cut off 3 residues early in the read; its end comes from the germline J gene. The chain combines TRBV10-3 with TRBJ1-1; 8 bases fit TRBD1. The germline CDR1 and CDR2 sequences are ENHRY and SYGVKD. CDR3 length equals 13 residues. V lost 11 bases, J lost 3 bases, and 8 bases stayed unmatched. The CDR3 sequence is CAGRTGYDTEAFF. Incomplete CDR3 DNA: TGTGCCGGGAGGACAGGGTATGACACTGAA.

With regard to this clone: The read finishes 3 residues shy of the CDR3 end, and the germline J gene is used to complete it. V is TRBV16 and J is TRBJ1-4; the match to TRBD1 covers 7 bases. Germline-derived CDR1 and CDR2 are KGHSY and FQNENV. The CDR3 covers 14 residues. Trimming at V came to 9 bases and at J to 7 bases, leaving 11 bases not matched to a gene. The part of the CDR3 DNA that was read is TGTGCCAGTCACCCCGGACAGGAAGCTGAAAAA. Translated: CASHPGQEAEK. The full CDR3 is CASHPGQEAEKLFF. Using reference TRBV16 and TRBJ1-4 for the parts outside the CDR3, the full variable domain is GEEVAQTPKHLVRGEGQKAKLYCAPIKGHSYVFWYQQVLKNEFKFLISFQNENVFDETGMPKERFSAKCLPNSPCSLEIQATKLEDSAVYFCASHPGQEAEKLFFGSGTQLSVL.

Remarks on this clone: The read halts 3 residues ahead of the CDR3 end, with the missing end drawn from the germline J gene. The chain uses TRBV5-1 and TRBJ2-3; 7 bases line up with TRBD1. The CDR3 spans 15 residues. Germline V CDR1 and CDR2: SGHRS, YFSETQ. Trimming cost V 2 bases and J 2 bases; bases outside gene matches: 5. The sequenced part of the CDR3 DNA is TGCGCCAGCAGCTTTACAGGGGCATTCACAGATACG. As protein: CASSFTGAFTDT. Given in full, the CDR3 is CASSFTGAFTDTQYF.

Points on this clone: The observed sequence ends 3 residues before the CDR3 terminus, with the missing tail filled in from the germline J gene. The V call is TRBV7-2, the J call TRBJ2-5, with D possibly matching TRBD1 (6 bases). Germline V gene lookup returns CDR1 SGHTA and CDR2 FQGNSA. The CDR3 totals 15 residues. V lost 1 base and J lost 0, with 9 bases in between. CDR3 sequence: CASSLVGTHQETQYF. The part of the CDR3 DNA that was read is TGTGCCAGCAGCTTAGTAGGGACACACCAAGAGACC.

A remark on this clone: Read coverage stops 3 residues before the CDR3 terminus; the germline J gene supplies the remainder. The chain employs TRBV5-4 and TRBJ1-1; 8 nucleotides line up with TRBD1. V dropped 6 bases and J dropped 5; count of bases not matched to a gene: 9. This CDR3 has 14 amino acids. CDR1 is SGHNT and CDR2 is YYREEE in the germline V gene (reference sequence). CDR3 loop: CASTGTGGRTEAFF. The covered CDR3 bases are TGTGCCAGCACCGGAACAGGGGGTAGGACTGAA.

Of note for this clone: The read gets to within 3 residues of the CDR3 end, and the germline J gene fills in the rest. This chain connects TRBV7-9 to TRBJ2-1, with D possibly being TRBD2 (5 bases). V gave up 4 bases and J gave up 8 bases, with 15 bases separating them. The CDR3 is 14 amino acids. Germline V gene lookup returns CDR1 SEHNR and CDR2 FQNEAQ (reference sequence). The CDR3 protein is CASSSRWTQDEQFF. CDR3 bases read: TGTGCCAGCAGCTCCCGGTGGACTCAGGATGAG.

Worth noting for this clone: The read stops 3 residues short of the end of the CDR3; the missing end is completed from the germline J gene. This chain uses TRBV20-1 with TRBJ2-7; 11 nucleotides match TRBD2. This CDR3 has 14 amino acids. Germline CDR1 is DFQATT and CDR2 is SNEGSKA (reference sequence). The V gene end was trimmed by 1 base and the J gene end by 6 bases; junction bases not matched to a gene: 5. The part of the CDR3 DNA that was read is TGCAGTGCTAGAGTGCTAGCGGGAGGACTCGAG. This encodes CSARVLAGGLE. The entire CDR3 reads CSARVLAGGLEQYF.

Turning to this clone: The read stops 3 residues short of the end of the CDR3; the missing end is completed from the germline J gene. This rearrangement joins TRBV7-8 to TRBJ1-4, with 7 positions matching TRBD1. The germline V gene has CDR1 SGHVS and CDR2 FQNEAQ. This CDR3 has 14 residues. Trimming cost V 5 bases and J 8 bases; bases outside gene matches: 8. The CDR3 is CASSTPGQLEKLFF. The part of the CDR3 DNA that was read is TGTGCCAGCAGCACTCCGGGACAGCTCGAAAAA.

With regard to this clone: The read halts 3 residues ahead of the CDR3 end, with the missing end drawn from the germline J gene. This sequence joins TRBV9 and TRBJ2-1, with 7 bases lining up with TRBD2. Looked up from germline, CDR1 is SGDLS and CDR2 is YYNGEE. The CDR3 contains 15 residues. The trim removed 0 bases at V and 6 bases at J, leaving 6 bases unmatched. This CDR3 reads CASSVDSGLSNEQFF. The CDR3 bases that were read are TGTGCCAGCAGCGTAGATAGCGGGCTATCCAATGAG.

On this clone itself: The observed sequence ends 3 residues before the CDR3 terminus, with the missing tail filled in from the germline J gene. This chain connects TRBV5-6 to TRBJ2-7; 11 nucleotides align to TRBD2. Germline V gene sequence: CDR1 SGHDT, CDR2 YYEEEE. Losses at the gene ends were 4 bases for V and 1 base for J; bases not matched to a gene: 1. This CDR3 is built from 14 residues. CDR3 region: CASSASGRSYEQYF. CDR3 DNA, as far as it was read: TGTGCCAGCAGCGCTAGCGGGAGGTCCTACGAG.

Regarding this clone: The read ends 3 residues shy of where the CDR3 ends; the end is completed using the germline J gene. The chain employs TRBV7-3 and TRBJ2-3; 7 bases align to TRBD1. V lost 5 bases and J lost 6; bases outside the gene matches: 2. Germline V gene data show CDR1 as SGHTA and CDR2 as FQGTGA. CDR3 length: 12 residues. CDR3 region: CASSDRADTQYF. The sequenced CDR3 bases are TGTGCCAGCAGCGACAGGGCGGATACG.

The CDR3 is CASSLGAQLADVTDTQYF. CDR3 DNA, as far as it was read: TGTGCCAGCAGTTTAGGGGCCCAATTAGCGGATGTCACAGATACG. The V and J genes are TRBV28 and TRBJ2-3; D possibly corresponds to TRBD2 (6 bases). The missing CDR3 end, 3 residues past where the read stops, is filled in from the germline J gene. The CDR3 spans 18 residues. V lost 2 bases to trimming and J lost 2 bases, with 20 bases between them. CDR1 MDHEN and CDR2 SYDVKM come from the germline V gene.

With respect to this clone: The read halts 3 residues ahead of the CDR3 end, with the missing end drawn from the germline J gene. This sequence joins TRBV5-1 and TRBJ1-1, with 7 bases matching TRBD1. The CDR3 is 16 residues long. Germline loops: CDR1 SGHRS, CDR2 YFSETQ. Trimming cost V 1 base and J 4 bases; bases outside gene matches: 10. The CDR3 reads CASSLNPTGSGTEAFF. The DNA read from the CDR3 is TGCGCCAGCAGCTTGAACCCGACAGGGTCGGGCACTGAA. Looking up the rest from reference TRBV5-1 and TRBJ1-1 gives the full variable domain: KAGVTQTPRYLIKTRGQQVTLSCSPISGHRSVSWYQQTPGQGLQFLFEYFSETQRNKGNFPGRFSGRQFSNSRSEMNVSTLELGDSALYLCASSLNPTGSGTEAFFGQGTRLTVV.

Concerning this clone: The CDR3 end lies 3 residues beyond the end of the read and is filled in from the germline J gene. The chain recombines TRBV19 with TRBJ2-1, with TRBD2 identical over 7 bases. CDR1 is LNHDA, CDR2 SQIVND, per germline (reference sequence). CDR3 length: 14 amino acids. After removal of 7 bases from V and 7 bases from J, the junction contained 10 bases not matched to a gene. The CDR3 region is CASTPGLAVNEQFF. The sequenced CDR3 bases are TGTGCCAGTACCCCAGGGCTAGCGGTGAATGAG. Using reference TRBV19 and TRBJ2-1 for the parts outside the CDR3, the full variable domain is DGGITQSPKYLFRKEGQNVTLSCEQNLNHDAMYWYRQDPGQGLRLIYYSQIVNDFQKGDIAEGYSVSREKKESFPLTVTSAQKNPTAFYLCASTPGLAVNEQFFGPGTRLTVL.